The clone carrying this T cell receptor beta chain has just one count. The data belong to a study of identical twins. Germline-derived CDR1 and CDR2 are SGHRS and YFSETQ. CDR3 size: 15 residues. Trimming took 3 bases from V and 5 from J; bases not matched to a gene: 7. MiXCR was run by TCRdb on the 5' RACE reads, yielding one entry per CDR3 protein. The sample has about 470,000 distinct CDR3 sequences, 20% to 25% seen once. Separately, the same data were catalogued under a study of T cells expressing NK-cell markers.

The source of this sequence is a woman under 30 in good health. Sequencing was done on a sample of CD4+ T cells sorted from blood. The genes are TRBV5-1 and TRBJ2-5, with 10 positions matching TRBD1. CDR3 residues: CASSYGQGQGETQYF. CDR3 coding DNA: TGCGCCAGCAGCTATGGACAGGGACAGGGGGAGACCCAGTACTTC.